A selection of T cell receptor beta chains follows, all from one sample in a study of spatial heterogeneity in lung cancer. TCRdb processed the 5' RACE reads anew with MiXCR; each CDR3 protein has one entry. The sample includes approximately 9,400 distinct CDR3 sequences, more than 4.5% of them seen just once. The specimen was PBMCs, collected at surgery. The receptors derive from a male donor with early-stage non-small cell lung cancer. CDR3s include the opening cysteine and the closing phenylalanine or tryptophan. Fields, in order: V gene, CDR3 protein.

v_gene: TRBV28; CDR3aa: CASSFLGQRNSPLHF
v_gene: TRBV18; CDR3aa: CASSPGQGAEAFF
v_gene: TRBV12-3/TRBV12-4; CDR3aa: CASSLGGGPQPQHF
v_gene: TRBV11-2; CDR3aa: CASSPSPGNTIYF
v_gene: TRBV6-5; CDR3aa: CASSYSLGGGGETQYF
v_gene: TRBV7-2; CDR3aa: CASSFSQAGSRTAFF
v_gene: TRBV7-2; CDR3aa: CASSFRDRRNYGYTF
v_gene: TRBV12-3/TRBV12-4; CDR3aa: CASSLGLGGKYNEQFF
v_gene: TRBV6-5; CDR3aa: CASSYSVGDTQYF
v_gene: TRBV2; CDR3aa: CASSDGTSNTEAFF
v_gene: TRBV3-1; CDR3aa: CASSQGLGARGNEQYF
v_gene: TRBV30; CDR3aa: CAWSLPAGLEGLGEVGGGQETQYF
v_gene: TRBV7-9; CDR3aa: CASSLNTGEAFF
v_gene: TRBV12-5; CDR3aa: CASGLEHPLKGGNQPQHF
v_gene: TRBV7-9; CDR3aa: CASSPWTSGTGELFF
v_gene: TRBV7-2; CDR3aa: CASSLAGGSSEKLFF
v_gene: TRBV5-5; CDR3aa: CASSLEGQGYNEQFF
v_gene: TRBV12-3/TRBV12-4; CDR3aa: CASSLGPGDYTF
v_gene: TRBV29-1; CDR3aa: CSGINRGSYNEQFF
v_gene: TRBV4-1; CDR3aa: CASSQGPIRVGTGKAGELFF
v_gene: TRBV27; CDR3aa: CASSLSIGGTEAFF
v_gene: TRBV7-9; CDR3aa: CASSLGEGPQETQYF
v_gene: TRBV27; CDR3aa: CASSLSPLSYEQYF
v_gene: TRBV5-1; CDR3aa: CASSLSPGPYEQYF
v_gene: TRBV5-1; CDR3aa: CASSWSGGHNNEQFF
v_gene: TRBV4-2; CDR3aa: CASSQQGNEQFF
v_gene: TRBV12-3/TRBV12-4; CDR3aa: CASSLERNEQFF
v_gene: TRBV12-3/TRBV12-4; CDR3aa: CASSFGTMNTEAFF
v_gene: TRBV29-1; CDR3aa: CSAHIPGQGSNNEQFF
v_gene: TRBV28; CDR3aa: CASSYTPQGWIEQFF
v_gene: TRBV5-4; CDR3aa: CASRQDASSYEQYF
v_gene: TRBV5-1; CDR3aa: CASGAGNGYTF
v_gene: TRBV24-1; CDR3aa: CATIGTGEGNEQFF
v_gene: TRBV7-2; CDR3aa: CASSLSTNNEQFF
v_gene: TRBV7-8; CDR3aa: CASSLESSRGPGELFF
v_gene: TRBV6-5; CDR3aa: CASSYTLLTGTNEKLFF
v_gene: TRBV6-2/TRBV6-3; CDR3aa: CASSRGQGFEAFF
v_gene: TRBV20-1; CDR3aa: CSARDPRKPNSNQPQHF
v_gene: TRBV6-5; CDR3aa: CASSPGYLDPQHF
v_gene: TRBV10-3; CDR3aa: CAIRPEGRGTGPLHF
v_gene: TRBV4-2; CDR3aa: CASSQGAGGPETQYF
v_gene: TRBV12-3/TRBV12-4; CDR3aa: CASSFGTVNNEQFF
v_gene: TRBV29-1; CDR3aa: CSVGTGVNTEAFF
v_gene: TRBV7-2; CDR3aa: CASSLQGTRFYNEQFF
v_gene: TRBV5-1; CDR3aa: CASSGTGVGIDYGYTF
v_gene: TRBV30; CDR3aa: CAWSVQMNTEAFF
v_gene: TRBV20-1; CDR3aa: CSARDQAGRKETQYF
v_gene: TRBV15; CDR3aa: CATSSPGQPPPYGYTF
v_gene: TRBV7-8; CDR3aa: CASSLRRVFTDTQYF
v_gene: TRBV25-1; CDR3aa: CASSEYPKYQTQYF
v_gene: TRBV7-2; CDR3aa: CASSLAPGAGYGYTF
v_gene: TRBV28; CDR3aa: CAITSARLAFTDTQYF
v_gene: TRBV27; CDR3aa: CASSSLTGGYGYTF
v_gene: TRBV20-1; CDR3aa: CSASLDVYNSPLHF
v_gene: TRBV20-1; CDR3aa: CSADRTSGGVDTQYF